The 27 T cell receptor beta chains given below trace back to one sample, sequenced in a study of OX40 agonist ivuxolimab in advanced cancers. The repertoire was sequenced with immunoSEQ multiplex PCR; TCRdb's copy has only in-frame clones and lacks some. Among around 60,000 clones, 84% were seen once, and the ten largest hold about 1.9%. This sample comprised CD4+ or CD8+ T cells sorted from blood, obtained in a trial of the OX40 agonist ivuxolimab. The receptors were gathered from an adult with an advanced solid tumor such as melanoma, head and neck, liver or kidney cancer.

The chain recombines TRBV7-3 with TRBJ1-1; D unclear. There are 15 residues in the CDR3. Germline V gene sequence: CDR1 SGHTA, CDR2 FQGTGA. Trimming cost V 2 bases and J 0 bases, with 10 bases left between them. CDR3 DNA sequence: TGTGCCAGCAGCTTAGATCGGGCCGTGAACACTGAAGCTTTCTTT. Its protein product is CASSLDRAVNTEAFF.

The J gene is TRBJ2-4, the V gene TRBV5-1; TRBD1 aligns across 7 bases. Trimming took 1 base from V and 8 from J; bases not matched to a gene: 6. CDR3 size: 14 residues. The V gene's germline CDR1 is SGHRS and CDR2 YFSETQ. The CDR3 DNA sequence: TGCGCCAGCAGCTTGTCAGGACAGGAGGACATTCAGTACTTC. As protein: CASSLSGQEDIQYF. Drawing the rest from reference TRBV5-1 and TRBJ2-4, the complete variable domain is KAGVTQTPRYLIKTRGQQVTLSCSPISGHRSVSWYQQTPGQGLQFLFEYFSETQRNKGNFPGRFSGRQFSNSRSEMNVSTLELGDSALYLCASSLSGQEDIQYFGAGTRLSVL.

This chain links TRBV9 with TRBJ2-5; D possibly corresponds to TRBD2 (6 bases). Trimming stripped 4 bases from V and 1 base from J, with 11 bases between. Germline values: CDR1 SGDLS, CDR2 YYNGEE. This CDR3 is 14 amino acids long. CDR3 sequence reads: CASSSRDFQETQYF. The DNA of the CDR3 is TGTGCCAGCAGCTCCCGGGACTTCCAAGAGACCCAGTACTTC.

This clone was observed a few times. The chain has TRBV5-5 and TRBJ2-3, with 7 bases fitting TRBD2. From germline, CDR1 is SGHKS and CDR2 YYEKEE (reference sequence). Germline trimming cut 0 bases from V and 2 bases from J; bases unmatched to any gene: 6. The CDR3 totals 16 residues. CDR3 region: CASSLGRGGITDTQYF. Here the CDR3 DNA reads TGTGCCAGCAGCTTGGGTCGGGGAGGGATCACAGATACGCAGTATTTT.

This clone was observed a few times. This rearrangement joins TRBV5-4 to TRBJ1-2; 11 bases are shared with TRBD1. Per germline, CDR1 SGHNT and CDR2 YYREEE (reference sequence). CDR3 length equals 16 residues. The junction had 4 bases not matched to a gene; V was cut back by 0 bases and J by 3 bases. In nucleotides, the CDR3 is TGTGCCAGCAGCTTGGAGGGACAGGGGGAGTACTATGGCTACACCTTC. Protein sequence: CASSLEGQGEYYGYTF.

Here the CDR3 reads CASSERASQETQYF. CDR3 DNA sequence: TGTGCCAGCAGTGAACGGGCCTCCCAAGAGACCCAGTACTTC. This chain joins TRBV2 and TRBJ2-5; no firm D call. Trimming stripped 2 bases from V and 1 base from J, with 8 bases between. CDR1 is SNHLY and CDR2 is FYNNEI in the germline V gene. This CDR3 comprises 14 residues.

The V and J genes are TRBV18 and TRBJ2-7; weak D call: TRBD2 (6 bases). The V end was cut by 5 bases, the J end by 7 bases, with 12 bases between. This CDR3 is 12 amino acids long. Looked up from germline, CDR1 is KGHSH and CDR2 is LQKENI. The CDR3 sequence is CASSGTRREQYF. CDR3 sequence (DNA): TGTGCCAGCTCAGGGACTCGACGGGAGCAGTACTTC.

V gene TRBV7-8 combines with J gene TRBJ2-5, with D possibly TRBD2 on 5 matching bases. The ends were cut back, 5 bases at V and 3 bases at J, with 10 bases in the middle. Germline CDR1 and CDR2: SGHVS and FQNEAQ. CDR3 size: 13 residues. The CDR3 sequence is CASSLGEKETQYF. CDR3 nucleotides: TGTGCCAGCAGCCTCGGGGAAAAAGAGACCCAGTACTTC. Complete variable domain (other parts from reference TRBV7-8 and TRBJ2-5): GAGVSQSPRYKVAKRGQDVALRCDPISGHVSLFWYQQALGQGPEFLTYFQNEAQLDKSGLPSDRFFAERPEGSVSTLKIQRTQQEDSAVYLCASSLGEKETQYFGPGTRLLVL.

The V and J genes are TRBV9 and TRBJ2-7; the D is unclear. Trimming pared 4 bases from V and 0 bases from J, leaving 11 bases between. The length of the CDR3 is 14 residues. The V gene's germline CDR1 is SGDLS and CDR2 YYNGEE. The CDR3 loop is CASSPGGLSYEQYF. The DNA of the CDR3 is TGTGCCAGCAGCCCAGGTGGCCTCTCCTACGAGCAGTACTTC.

The chain couples TRBV10-3 to TRBJ2-2; 13 bases are a match to TRBD2. After removal of 1 base from V and 4 bases from J, the junction contained 3 bases not matched to a gene. This CDR3 has 17 amino acids. Germline CDR1 reads ENHRY; CDR2 reads SYGVKD. This CDR3 reads CAISEFRLAGGTGELFF. The CDR3 DNA follows: TGTGCCATCAGTGAGTTTCGACTAGCGGGAGGCACCGGGGAGCTGTTTTTT.

This clone has only one observation. The rearrangement uses TRBV2 and TRBJ2-1, with 9 bases fitting TRBD2. J gave up 7 bases and V 7 bases, and 8 bases lay outside the gene matches. Germline V gene data show CDR1 as SNHLY and CDR2 as FYNNEI. The CDR3 contains 14 residues. CDR3 sequence: CASKGTSIMNEQFF. CDR3 nucleotide sequence: TGTGCCAGCAAAGGGACTAGCATTATGAATGAGCAGTTCTTC.

The chain links TRBV7-8 to TRBJ1-5; D call uncertain. Germline V gene lookup returns CDR1 SGHVS and CDR2 FQNEAQ. The length of the CDR3 is 13 residues. V was cut by 2 bases and J by 6 bases, with 8 bases left in between. The CDR3 coding sequence is TGTGCCAGCAGCTTATATTCGGGTCAGCCCCAGCATTTT. Its translation is CASSLYSGQPQHF.

This sequence joins TRBV5-1 and TRBJ2-5; D remains ambiguous. V lost 0 bases to trimming and J lost 1 base, with 4 bases between them. The CDR3 has 13 amino acids. Germline values: CDR1 SGHRS, CDR2 YFSETQ. The DNA for the CDR3 is TGCGCCAGCAGCTTGGCCAGCCAAGAGACCCAGTACTTC. This sequence encodes CASSLASQETQYF.

This clone has a single count. This sequence joins TRBV19 and TRBJ2-3; tentative D call: TRBD2 (6 bases). This CDR3 is built from 13 residues. Trimming shortened V by 1 base and J by 6 bases, and 8 bases separated the two germline ends. Germline V gene sequence: CDR1 LNHDA, CDR2 SQIVND (reference sequence). The DNA for the CDR3 is TGTGCCAGTAGTATAGCCGCGGGGGATACGCAGTATTTT. Amino acid sequence: CASSIAAGDTQYF.

This clone was seen once. The chain carries TRBV18 and TRBJ1-2; D remains unclear. V was pared by 1 base and J by 5 bases, with 14 bases between. The CDR3 totals 15 residues. Per germline, CDR1 KGHSH and CDR2 LQKENI. CDR3 protein: CASSPQNSVPYGYTF. CDR3 nucleotide sequence: TGTGCCAGCTCACCACAGAACTCGGTCCCATATGGCTACACCTTC.

The CDR3 sequence is CASSVLPPQGTEQFF. CDR3 nucleotides: TGTGCCAGCAGTGTCCTTCCCCCCCAGGGGACAGAGCAGTTCTTC. The chain carries TRBV28 and TRBJ2-1; D may be TRBD1 (6 bases). The CDR3 sequence is 15 residues long. Trimming stripped 5 bases from V and 10 bases from J, with 21 bases between. Per the germline V gene, CDR1 is MDHEN and CDR2 is SYDVKM.

This clone was picked up a small number of times. A junction end diverges from the germline sequence, so it may reflect a read error. This sequence joins TRBV5-1 and TRBJ1-1; D is uncertain. This CDR3 contains 13 residues. Germline assignment: CDR1 SGHRS and CDR2 YFSETQ. The CDR3 protein is CASSLEWDTEAFF. The CDR3 DNA reads as TGCGCCAGCAGTTTGGAATGGGACACTGAAGCTTTCTTT.

The chain joins TRBV19 to TRBJ2-3, with 8 bases identical to TRBD2. Germline CDR1 and CDR2: LNHDA and SQIVND (reference sequence). Trimming at V came to 8 bases and at J to 2 bases, leaving 9 bases not matched to a gene. The CDR3 is 15 residues long. In nucleotides, the CDR3 is TGTGCCAGTTCAAGATTAGCGGGGTTCACAGATACGCAGTATTTT. Translated, it gives CASSRLAGFTDTQYF. Filled out from reference TRBV19 and TRBJ2-3, the complete variable domain reads DGGITQSPKYLFRKEGQNVTLSCEQNLNHDAMYWYRQDPGQGLRLIYYSQIVNDFQKGDIAEGYSVSREKKESFPLTVTSAQKNPTAFYLCASSRLAGFTDTQYFGPGTRLTVL.

This chain joins TRBV5-4 and TRBJ2-5, with 8 bases identical to TRBD2. CDR3 length: 16 residues. Germline CDR1 and CDR2: SGHNT and YYREEE (reference sequence). With 1 base clipped from V and 0 bases from J, the junction kept 5 bases outside the gene matches. CDR3 loop: CASSLYGGGYQETQYF. The CDR3 DNA follows: TGTGCCAGCAGCTTGTACGGCGGGGGGTACCAAGAGACCCAGTACTTC. The full variable domain, rest sourced from reference TRBV5-4 and TRBJ2-5, is ETGVTQSPTHLIKTRGQQVTLRCSSQSGHNTVSWYQQALGQGPQFIFQYYREEENGRGNFPPRFSGLQFPNYSSELNVNALELDDSALYLCASSLYGGGYQETQYFGPGTRLLVL.

J is TRBJ2-5 and V is TRBV9; D not resolved. Germline loops: CDR1 SGDLS, CDR2 YYNGEE. V was trimmed by 4 bases and J by 7 bases, leaving 20 bases between them. This CDR3 spans 15 amino acids. The CDR3 DNA sequence: TGTGCCAGCAGCCCCCCAAAAGAATCGCCGTGGACCCAGTACTTC. The encoded protein is CASSPPKESPWTQYF.

The chain joins TRBV10-3 to TRBJ1-5, with TRBD1 matching 9 bases. The CDR3 has 16 residues. J lost 2 bases, V lost 3 bases, and 5 bases had no gene match. The germline V gene has CDR1 ENHRY and CDR2 SYGVKD. In DNA, the CDR3 is TGTGCCATCAGTGAAAGTTGGGACAGGGGCAATCAGCCCCAGCATTTT. Encoded protein: CAISESWDRGNQPQHF.

The chain recombines TRBV9 with TRBJ2-5; 12 bases map to TRBD2. The V segment lost 0 bases and the J segment 5 bases; nucleotides outside the gene matches: 8. Germline values: CDR1 SGDLS, CDR2 YYNGEE. This CDR3 is 17 amino acids long. CDR3 protein: CASSVGSTSGGLETQYF. The CDR3 nucleotides are TGTGCCAGCAGCGTAGGATCCACTAGCGGGGGGTTGGAGACCCAGTACTTC.

This chain joins TRBV19 and TRBJ1-2; D remains ambiguous. The CDR3 is 15 amino acids. Germline loops: CDR1 LNHDA, CDR2 SQIVND (reference sequence). The germline V and J ends were trimmed by 7 bases and 5 bases, with 20 bases remaining between them. Here the CDR3 DNA reads TGTGCCAGTACCAAAGGGAGCTCATCCAGGTATGGCTACACCTTC. This encodes CASTKGSSSRYGYTF.

This clone was observed a single time. The chain has TRBV27 and TRBJ1-6; 7 bases agree with TRBD1. Germline CDR1 reads MNHEY; CDR2 reads SMNVEV (reference sequence). The CDR3 contains 17 residues. J lost 0 bases, V lost 2 bases, and 4 bases had no gene match. The CDR3 DNA reads as TGTGCCAGCAGTTTAGGGGCAGGGGGCTCCTATAATTCACCCCTCCACTTT. It yields the protein CASSLGAGGSYNSPLHF.

V is TRBV20-1 and J is TRBJ2-3; D is unresolved. This CDR3 has 11 residues. Germline CDR1 reads DFQATT; CDR2 reads SNEGSKA (reference sequence). Trimming left V 5 bases short and J 6 bases short, with 9 bases between. This chain's CDR3 is CSALTLDTQYF. The DNA of the CDR3 is TGCAGTGCTCTGACACTGGATACGCAGTATTTT.

Only one count was recorded for this clone. The genes are TRBV6-4 and TRBJ2-6; D remains unclear. The V end lost 6 bases, the J end lost 7 bases, and 16 bases lay between the germline ends. This CDR3 spans 15 amino acids. Germline V gene sequence: CDR1 MRHNA, CDR2 SNTAGT. DNA for the CDR3: TGTGCCAGCAGCGATTTGGACGGCGGTGCCAACGTCCTGACTTTC. This codes for CASSDLDGGANVLTF.

The chain couples TRBV5-1 to TRBJ1-3, with D possibly TRBD1 on 5 matching bases. Trimming removed 4 bases at V and 4 bases at J, with 9 bases between. The V gene's germline CDR1 is SGHRS and CDR2 YFSETQ. The CDR3 is 13 amino acids. The CDR3 region has the DNA TGCGCCAGCAGCGGGGGGTCCGGAAACACCATATATTTT. It is translated as CASSGGSGNTIYF.